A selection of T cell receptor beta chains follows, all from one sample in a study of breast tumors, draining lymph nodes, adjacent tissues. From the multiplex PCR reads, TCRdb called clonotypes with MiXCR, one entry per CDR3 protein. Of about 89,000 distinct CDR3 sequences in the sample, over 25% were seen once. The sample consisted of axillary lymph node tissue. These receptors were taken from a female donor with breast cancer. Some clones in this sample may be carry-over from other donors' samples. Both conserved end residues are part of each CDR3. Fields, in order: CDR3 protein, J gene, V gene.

CDR3 protein: CAWTAYGERYGYTF
J gene: TRBJ1-2
V gene: TRBV30

CDR3 protein: CAWSATGNSKLFF
J gene: TRBJ1-4
V gene: TRBV30

CDR3 protein: CASSLPGQGRLYGYTF
J gene: TRBJ1-2
V gene: TRBV7-9

CDR3 protein: CASRNTGVGGYTF
J gene: TRBJ1-2
V gene: TRBV6-1

CDR3 protein: CASSTRQGSSDTQYF
J gene: TRBJ2-3
V gene: TRBV7-2

CDR3 protein: CASSPGQDTDTQYF
J gene: TRBJ2-3
V gene: TRBV5-1

CDR3 protein: CSAETNTEAFF
J gene: TRBJ1-1
V gene: TRBV20-1

CDR3 protein: CASSLDGVGSKNIQYF
J gene: TRBJ2-4
V gene: TRBV11-3

CDR3 protein: CASSLLADDQPQHF
J gene: TRBJ1-5
V gene: TRBV5-6

CDR3 protein: CAWSSEYTYEQYF
J gene: TRBJ2-7
V gene: TRBV30

CDR3 protein: CAWSAGGGEPQHF
J gene: TRBJ1-5
V gene: TRBV30

CDR3 protein: CASRPPGETQYF
J gene: TRBJ2-5
V gene: TRBV7-2

CDR3 protein: CASSIMGQGNSGANVLTF
J gene: TRBJ2-6
V gene: TRBV9

CDR3 protein: CASSLGLAGHNEQFF
J gene: TRBJ2-1
V gene: TRBV7-3

CDR3 protein: CASSQVYQGGSSYEQYF
J gene: TRBJ2-7
V gene: TRBV4-2

CDR3 protein: CASSQDMGGPYGYTF
J gene: TRBJ1-2
V gene: TRBV3-1

CDR3 protein: CASLPRERGSNQPQHF
J gene: TRBJ1-5
V gene: TRBV6-1

CDR3 protein: CASSGQGASDTQYF
J gene: TRBJ2-3
V gene: TRBV10-2

CDR3 protein: CASTAGGAQYF
J gene: TRBJ2-7
V gene: TRBV19

CDR3 protein: CASSLDLRNTGELFF
J gene: TRBJ2-2
V gene: TRBV5-5

CDR3 protein: CAGSPRTSSYGQYF
J gene: TRBJ2-7
V gene: TRBV7-9

CDR3 protein: CASSRNPGGYEQYF
J gene: TRBJ2-7
V gene: TRBV7-8

CDR3 protein: CASSQGVDGYTF
J gene: TRBJ1-2
V gene: TRBV14

CDR3 protein: CAKKGRPSPSGYTF
J gene: TRBJ1-2
V gene: TRBV2

CDR3 protein: CASTLSQWIYGYTF
J gene: TRBJ1-2
V gene: TRBV6-2/TRBV6-3

CDR3 protein: CASSPSGVHSYNEQFF
J gene: TRBJ2-1
V gene: TRBV7-2

CDR3 protein: CAWSNRPTFSGANVLTF
J gene: TRBJ2-6
V gene: TRBV30

CDR3 protein: CASSLGSASDGATNEKLFF
J gene: TRBJ1-4
V gene: TRBV7-9

CDR3 protein: CASSPPASTDTQYF
J gene: TRBJ2-3
V gene: TRBV14

CDR3 protein: CASSPGTGGFTF
J gene: TRBJ1-2
V gene: TRBV5-6

CDR3 protein: CASSLIAGARNEQFF
J gene: TRBJ2-1
V gene: TRBV5-1

CDR3 protein: CASSLDSNNEQFF
J gene: TRBJ2-1
V gene: TRBV2

CDR3 protein: CASSLGVGDADTQYF
J gene: TRBJ2-3
V gene: TRBV7-2

CDR3 protein: CSARDLAGETYEQYF
J gene: TRBJ2-7
V gene: TRBV20-1

CDR3 protein: CASSMSRGGGQGGYTF
J gene: TRBJ1-2
V gene: TRBV19

CDR3 protein: CASKLAGDTQYF
J gene: TRBJ2-3
V gene: TRBV6-2/TRBV6-3

CDR3 protein: CASSKKRTGSPHTF
J gene: TRBJ1-2
V gene: TRBV6-5

CDR3 protein: CASSVEMNTEAFF
J gene: TRBJ1-1
V gene: TRBV9

CDR3 protein: CAGSQEVTGEETQYF
J gene: TRBJ2-5
V gene: TRBV4-1

CDR3 protein: CASLQVQDTEAFF
J gene: TRBJ1-1
V gene: TRBV28

CDR3 protein: CATHNGELFF
J gene: TRBJ2-2
V gene: TRBV19

CDR3 protein: CASSYSTGSYEQYF
J gene: TRBJ2-7
V gene: TRBV7-8